This T cell receptor (beta chain) was sequenced in a study of T cell responses to AZD1222 COVID-19 vaccine. In the study overall: Pooling was applied to second doses at about 4 or about 12 weeks.

Libraries were prepared by immunoSEQ multiplex PCR; TCRdb keeps only in-frame clonotypes and omits some of them. The data hold more than 80,000 clones, with 65% to 90% observed a single time. The V and J ends lost 8 bases and 6 bases, in that order; junction bases with no gene match: 10. Germline loops: CDR1 SNHLY, CDR2 FYNNEI. The CDR3 is 14 residues long. Note on this clone: Antigen specificity is unknown.

Study results and caveats: Seropositivity was recorded at baseline in only a handful of AZD1222 recipients.

The chain combines TRBV2 with TRBJ2-3, with 8 bases that match TRBD2. This receptor was identified in an adult in good health. Sequencing used peripheral blood, obtained on day 0 of AZD1222 vaccination. CDR3 amino acids: CASRHSAGGDTQYF. CDR3 coding DNA: TGTGCCAGCCGCCACTCCGCGGGAGGCGATACGCAGTATTTT.